What follows are 8 T cell receptor beta chains derived from one specimen sequenced in a study of cytomegalovirus exposure and HLA in healthy donors (dated by TCRdb to the late 2010s). Preparation of the library involved the immunoSEQ multiplex PCR assay. A mixture of 60 forward primers for TCR Vbeta segments and 13 reverse primers for TCR Jbeta segments was used in the multiplex PCR. The table was pulled from immuneACCESS by TCRdb, which kept in-frame rearrangements only. Such tables lose some clones; where checked, under half of the loss comes from unresolved V genes, and the rest has no known cause. The sample table holds about 150,000 clones, of which about 82% were seen once. Clones ranked in the top ten supply roughly 4% of the sample. Sequences were obtained from PBMCs. The source is a woman between 40 and 50 years old in good health and CMV-seropositive.

This clone was seen a handful of times. DNA for the CDR3: TGTGCCAGCAGTGTTTCGGAGGGCTACACCTTC. Translation gives CASSVSEGYTF. The chain combines TRBV25-1 with TRBJ1-2, with D unresolved. Germline lookup yields CDR1 MGHDK and CDR2 SYGVNS. V was trimmed by 4 bases and J by 8 bases, leaving 8 bases between them. This CDR3 contains 11 residues.

The chain carries TRBV7-9 and TRBJ2-5; weak D call: TRBD2 (6 bases). CDR3 length: 14 amino acids. V shed 2 bases and J shed 5 bases, with 12 bases lying between them. CDR1 and CDR2 (germline): SEHNR, FQNEAQ (reference sequence). CDR3 sequence reads: CASSLNAGPETQYF. In DNA, the CDR3 is TGTGCCAGCAGCTTAAATGCGGGGCCGGAGACCCAGTACTTC.

The chain has TRBV27 and TRBJ2-1; D is perhaps TRBD2 (5 bases). Germline V gives CDR1 MNHEY, CDR2 SMNVEV (reference sequence). This CDR3 spans 17 amino acids. V lost 4 bases to trimming and J lost 5 bases, with 21 bases between them. The CDR3 region has the DNA TGTGCCAGCAGTTCCTATCGGACTGGCCAAATCCACAATGAGCAGTTCTTC. It encodes CASSSYRTGQIHNEQFF.

The J gene is TRBJ2-4, the V gene TRBV4-2; 10 bases align to TRBD2. Germline CDR1 and CDR2: LGHNA and YNFKEQ. After removal of 8 bases from V and 4 bases from J, the junction contained 2 bases not matched to a gene. The CDR3 runs to 13 residues. DNA of the CDR3: TGTGCCAGCGAACTAGCGGGGAAAAACATTCAGTACTTC. Translating gives CASELAGKNIQYF.

The chain combines TRBV5-4 with TRBJ2-1, with 8 positions matching TRBD1. The CDR3 loop spans 15 amino acids. Per the germline V gene, CDR1 is SGHNT and CDR2 is YYREEE (reference sequence). Germline trimming cut 4 bases from V and 4 bases from J; bases unmatched to any gene: 7. The DNA for the CDR3 is TGTGCCAGCAGCCCCGGGACAGGAGGATACAATGAGCAGTTCTTC. It is translated as CASSPGTGGYNEQFF.

This rearrangement joins TRBV2 to TRBJ1-3, with D possibly TRBD1 on 5 matching bases. CDR1 is SNHLY and CDR2 is FYNNEI in the germline V gene. The V and J ends lost 0 bases and 7 bases respectively, with 10 bases between them. The CDR3 consists of 14 residues. The CDR3 loop reads CASSEAGGGNTIYF. The DNA of the CDR3 is TGTGCCAGCAGTGAAGCCGGGGGAGGGAACACCATATATTTT.

V gene TRBV28 combines with J gene TRBJ1-6, with 9 bases aligning to TRBD1. CDR3 length equals 13 residues. Looked up from germline, CDR1 is MDHEN and CDR2 is SYDVKM. Trimming cost V 8 bases and J 9 bases; bases outside gene matches: 5. CDR3 region: CASCRDRVSPLHF. CDR3 in DNA: TGTGCCAGCTGCCGGGACAGGGTTTCACCCCTCCACTTT.

This clone was observed once. Other DNA sequences in this sample translate to the same CDR3. The chain employs TRBV7-2 and TRBJ2-3; D call uncertain. The V and J ends lost 3 bases and 3 bases respectively, with 4 bases between them. The CDR3 runs 12 residues. The germline V gene encodes CDR1 SGHTA and CDR2 FQGNSA. The CDR3 sequence: CASSFLTDTQYF. The CDR3 DNA follows: TGTGCCAGCAGCTTTCTGACAGATACGCAGTATTTT.